This paragraph covers one TCR beta chain sequence. The antigen is not known. The CDR3 length is 15 residues. Per germline, CDR1 LNHDA and CDR2 SQIVND (reference sequence). V was pared by 6 bases and J by 1 base, with 7 bases of the junction left unmatched. Clones were sequenced by immunoSEQ multiplex PCR, and TCRdb holds only the in-frame ones, with some missing. This table has approximately 100,000 clones, about 89% appearing once. This specimen comes from a study of T cell responses to AZD1222 COVID-19 vaccine. Findings of the study overall: Epitopes outside B.1.351 and B.1.1.7 mutated regions reportedly drew nearly half of spike TCRs. The number of AZD1222 recipients seropositive at baseline was only six. Spike-spanning, vaccine-associated CD4 TCRs were dominant at 160-218 and 743-854.

The TCR originated in an adult in good health. The chain carries TRBV19 and TRBJ2-5, with 8 bases matching TRBD1. Sequences were derived from peripheral blood, sampled on day 0 of AZD1222 vaccination. CDR3 protein: CASRYRDRPQETQYF. CDR3 in DNA: TGTGCCAGTAGGTACCGGGACAGGCCCCAAGAGACCCAGTACTTC.